In its sample, the clone carrying this T cell receptor (beta chain) was seen once. Its antigen is as yet unknown. This sample was taken from a study of T cells in localized non-small cell lung cancer. The table came from immunoSEQ multiplex PCR; TCRdb's copy has only in-frame clones and leaves some out. In the table there are 25,000 to 30,000 clones, over 85% of which are singletons. Germline V CDR1 and CDR2: MDHEN, SYDVKM. Trimming removed 6 bases at V and 5 bases at J, with 16 bases between. This CDR3 is 14 amino acids long. The study's findings and limits: Of the top 100 tumor clones, median around 60 were in adjacent lung, about 26 among its top 100. Higher blood T cell density tracked longer overall survival.

The material sequenced was peripheral blood, taken before any cancer treatment. This clonotype was obtained from a woman aged 18-49 years with stage I lung adenocarcinoma. The chain carries TRBV28 and TRBJ2-5, with D possibly TRBD2 on 6 matching bases. The CDR3: CASRMGGARETQYF. The CDR3 nucleotides read TGTGCCAGCAGAATGGGGGGAGCCAGGGAGACCCAGTACTTC.